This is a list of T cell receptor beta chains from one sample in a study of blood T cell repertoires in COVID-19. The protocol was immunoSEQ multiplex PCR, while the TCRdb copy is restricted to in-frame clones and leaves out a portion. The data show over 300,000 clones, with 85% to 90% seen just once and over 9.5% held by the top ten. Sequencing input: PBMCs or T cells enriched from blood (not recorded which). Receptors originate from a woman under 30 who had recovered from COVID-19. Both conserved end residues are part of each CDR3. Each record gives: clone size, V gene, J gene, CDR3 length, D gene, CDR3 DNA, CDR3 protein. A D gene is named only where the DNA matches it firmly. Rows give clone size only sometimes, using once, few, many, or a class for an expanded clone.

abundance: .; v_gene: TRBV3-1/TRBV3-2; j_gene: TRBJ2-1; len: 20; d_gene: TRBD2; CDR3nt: TGTGCCAGCAGCCAAGACTCGAGACTAGCGGGTTCGTTCCTCTTGGGTGAGCAGTTCTTC; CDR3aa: CASSQDSRLAGSFLLGEQFF
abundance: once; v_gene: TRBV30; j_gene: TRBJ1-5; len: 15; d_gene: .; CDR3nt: TGTGCCTGGAGTGTACGTCAGGGTGGCAATCAGCCCCAGCATTTT; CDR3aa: CAWSVRQGGNQPQHF
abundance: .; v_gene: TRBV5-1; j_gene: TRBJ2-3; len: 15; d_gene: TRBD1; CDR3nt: TGCGCCAGCTACGGACCGGGACAGGGCTGGAATACGCAGTATTTT; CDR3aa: CASYGPGQGWNTQYF
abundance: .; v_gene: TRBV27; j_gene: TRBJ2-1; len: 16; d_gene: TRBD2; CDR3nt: TGTGCCAGCAGTGCCGGCGGGGGGGCCCCCTACAATGAGCAGTTCTTC; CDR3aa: CASSAGGGAPYNEQFF
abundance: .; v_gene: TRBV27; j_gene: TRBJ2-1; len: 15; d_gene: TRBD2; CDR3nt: TGTGCCAGCAGTTTTACTAGCGGGAGAGCGAATGAGCAGTTCTTC; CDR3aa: CASSFTSGRANEQFF
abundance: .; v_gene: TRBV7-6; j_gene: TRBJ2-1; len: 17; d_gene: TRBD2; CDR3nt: TGTGCCAGCAGCTTCCTGGGACTAGCGGGGGGTCACAATGAGCAGTTCTTC; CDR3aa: CASSFLGLAGGHNEQFF
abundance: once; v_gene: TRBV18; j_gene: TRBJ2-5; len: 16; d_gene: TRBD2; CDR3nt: TGTGCCAGCTCACCGCGAACTAGCGGGTTACAAGAGACCCAGTACTTC; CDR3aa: CASSPRTSGLQETQYF
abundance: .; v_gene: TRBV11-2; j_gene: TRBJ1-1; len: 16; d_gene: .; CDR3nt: TGTGCCAGCAGCTTAGATCCGACGGGGATGAACACTGAAGCTTTCTTT; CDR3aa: CASSLDPTGMNTEAFF
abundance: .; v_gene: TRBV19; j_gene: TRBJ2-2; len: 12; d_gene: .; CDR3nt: TGTGCCCTAACGGCGAACACCGGGGAGCTGTTTTTT; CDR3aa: CALTANTGELFF
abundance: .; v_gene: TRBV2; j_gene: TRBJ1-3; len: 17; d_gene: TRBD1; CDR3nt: TGTGCCAGCAGTGAAGACCTATTACAGGGGTCCGGAAACACCATATATTTT; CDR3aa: CASSEDLLQGSGNTIYF
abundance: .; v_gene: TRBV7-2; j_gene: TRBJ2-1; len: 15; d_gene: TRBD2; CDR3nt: TGTGCCAGCAGCTTAGATAGCGGGCCGTACAATGAGCAGTTCTTC; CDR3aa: CASSLDSGPYNEQFF
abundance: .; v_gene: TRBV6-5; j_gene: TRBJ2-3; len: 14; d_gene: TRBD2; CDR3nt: TGTGCCAGTGGGGGACTAGCGGACCCAGATACGCAGTATTTT; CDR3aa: CASGGLADPDTQYF
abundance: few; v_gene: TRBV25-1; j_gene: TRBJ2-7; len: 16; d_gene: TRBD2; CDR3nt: TGTGCCAGCAGTGAATTATTGGGGACTAGCCCCCACGAGCAGTACTTC; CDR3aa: CASSELLGTSPHEQYF
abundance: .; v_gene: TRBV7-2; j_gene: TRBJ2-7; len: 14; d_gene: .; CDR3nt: TGTGCCAGCAGCCCCCAGGGACATATTTACGAGCAGTACTTC; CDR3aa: CASSPQGHIYEQYF